This T cell receptor beta chain is from a study of blood T cell repertoires in COVID-19. Looking at the study overall: Both acute and convalescent COVID-19 samples were obtained from the United States, Italy and Spain. T cells, B-cell-depleted T cells, or PBMCs provided the cDNA or gDNA that served as material.

Original processing notes: Amplifying reference gene primers gave estimates of nucleated cell counts. Measured with immunoSEQ multiplex PCR; TCRdb has only the in-frame clones, and not every one. That table furnishes V, J and clone size, whereas the DNA furnished D and trimming. The table has approximately 310,000 clones, around 87% seen once. Germline CDR1 reads SGHRS; CDR2 reads YFSETQ. The CDR3 consists of 16 residues. Germline trimming cut 4 bases from V and 5 bases from J; bases unmatched to any gene: 9. Sequenced input: peripheral blood. The source of this sequence is a woman in her forties or fifties who had recovered from COVID-19. The chain uses TRBV5-1 and TRBJ2-3; 11 bases are shared with TRBD1. Written as DNA, the CDR3 is TGCGCCAGCAGCCTCGGGTTAGGGACAGGGGGAGATACGCAGTATTTT. This encodes CASSLGLGTGGDTQYF.